This passage covers 8 T cell receptor beta chains from one sample sequenced in a study of identical twins. From the 5' RACE reads, TCRdb called clonotypes with MiXCR, one entry per CDR3 protein. The sample records 410,000 or so distinct CDR3 sequences, less than 20% being singletons. The source material was naive T cells sorted from blood. The receptor source for this set is a man in his fifties or sixties in good health.

This clonotype occurred a few times. This chain uses TRBV29-1 with TRBJ2-6, with D perhaps assigned TRBD1 or TRBD2 (5 bases each). Germline assignment: CDR1 SQVTM and CDR2 ANQGSEA. Trimming cost V 2 bases and J 2 bases, with 7 bases left between them. CDR3 size: 14 residues. CDR3 DNA: TGCAGCGTTGAATCGGGGCCTGGGGCCAACGTCCTGACTTTC. Translated: CSVESGPGANVLTF.

This clonotype has just a few counts. The chain has TRBV11-2 and TRBJ2-7, with D perhaps given as TRBD1 or TRBD2 (5 bases each). This CDR3 contains 13 residues. Trimming took 4 bases from V and 2 from J, leaving 9 bases between them. Germline CDR1 SGHAT, CDR2 FQNNGV. CDR3 sequence (DNA): TGTGCCAGCAGCTCGGGACGCCCCTACGAGCAGTACTTC. Translating gives CASSSGRPYEQYF.

This clonotype was detected many times. The V call is TRBV7-3, the J call TRBJ2-7, with a weak D call TRBD2 (5 bases). V was clipped by 4 bases and J by 5 bases, with 12 bases between them. This CDR3 contains 13 residues. CDR1 is SGHTA and CDR2 is FQGTGA in the germline V gene. In nucleotides, the CDR3 is TGTGCCAGCAGCTCAGGACTGAATAACGAGCAGTACTTC. It specifies CASSSGLNNEQYF. Drawing the rest from reference TRBV7-3 and TRBJ2-7, the complete variable domain is GAGVSQTPSNKVTEKGKYVELRCDPISGHTALYWYRQSLGQGPEFLIYFQGTGAADDSGLPNDRFFAVRPEGSVSTLKIQRTERGDSAVYLCASSSGLNNEQYFGPGTRLTVT.

The chain is built from TRBV2 and TRBJ2-3, with TRBD2 matching 7 bases. V lost 0 bases and J lost 2; bases outside the gene matches: 2. Germline loops: CDR1 SNHLY, CDR2 FYNNEI. The length of the CDR3 is 15 residues. The CDR3 DNA is TGTGCCAGCAGTGAAGCCAGGGACTACACAGATACGCAGTATTTT. It yields the protein CASSEARDYTDTQYF.

This clonotype was picked up many times. The chain carries TRBV29-1 and TRBJ2-5; the D gene is possibly TRBD1 (6 bases). This CDR3 is built from 15 residues. CDR1 is SQVTM, CDR2 ANQGSEA, per germline. Between the trimmed V and J ends, which lost 8 bases and 5 bases, there was a span of 24 bases. CDR3 in amino acids: CSTNPLTGEGETQYF. The CDR3 nucleotides are TGCAGCACCAACCCACTGACAGGCGAGGGCGAGACCCAGTACTTC.

This clonotype was seen more than once but under ten times. V gene TRBV29-1 combines with J gene TRBJ2-5, with a tentative D call TRBD1 (6 bases). This CDR3 has 12 residues. From germline, CDR1 is SQVTM and CDR2 ANQGSEA. The ends were cut back, 5 bases at V and 2 bases at J, with 9 bases in the middle. In DNA form, the CDR3 reads TGCAGCGTTTGGACAGAGCAAGAGACCCAGTACTTC. This gives the protein CSVWTEQETQYF.

The chain carries TRBV12-3 or TRBV12-4 and TRBJ2-3; D possibly uses TRBD1 or TRBD2 (6 bases each). The CDR3 runs 15 residues. V gave up 8 bases and J gave up 2 bases, with 17 bases separating them. CDR3 DNA sequence: TGTGCCAGCCCCCCGGGGGCCCAACTCACAGATACGCAGTATTTT. Its translation is CASPPGAQLTDTQYF.

V usage is TRBV7-8 and J usage is TRBJ2-7; 8 bases agree with TRBD2. CDR1 SGHVS and CDR2 FQNEAQ come from the germline V gene. Germline trimming cut 1 base from V and 0 bases from J; bases unmatched to any gene: 5. The CDR3 runs 16 residues. The CDR3, as DNA: TGTGCCAGCAGCTTAGTGTTTAGCGGGGCCTCCTACGAGCAGTACTTC. This encodes CASSLVFSGASYEQYF.